This TCR beta chain was identified during a study of OX40 agonist ivuxolimab in advanced cancers. On the study more broadly: There were three patients with partial responses, one having hepatocellular carcinoma and two cutaneous melanoma.

Clones were read by immunoSEQ multiplex PCR, and TCRdb kept only the in-frame ones, dropping some. The table shows 70,000 to 95,000 clones, with approximately 90% occurring only once. The sampling schedule covered blood at baseline, cycle 4 day 1, and cycle 7 day 1. The receptor was derived from an adult with an advanced solid tumor such as melanoma, head and neck, liver or kidney cancer. The starting material was CD4+ or CD8+ T cells sorted from blood, obtained in a trial of the OX40 agonist ivuxolimab.

The CDR3 nucleotides are TGTGCCAGCAGTGAGGGGACAGGGTCCCACGAGCAGTACTTC. It specifies CASSEGTGSHEQYF. The chain recombines TRBV2 with TRBJ2-7; TRBD1 matches 9 bases. CDR1 is SNHLY, CDR2 FYNNEI, per germline. The CDR3 sequence is 14 residues long. The junction had 5 bases not matched to a gene; V was cut back by 3 bases and J by 5 bases.